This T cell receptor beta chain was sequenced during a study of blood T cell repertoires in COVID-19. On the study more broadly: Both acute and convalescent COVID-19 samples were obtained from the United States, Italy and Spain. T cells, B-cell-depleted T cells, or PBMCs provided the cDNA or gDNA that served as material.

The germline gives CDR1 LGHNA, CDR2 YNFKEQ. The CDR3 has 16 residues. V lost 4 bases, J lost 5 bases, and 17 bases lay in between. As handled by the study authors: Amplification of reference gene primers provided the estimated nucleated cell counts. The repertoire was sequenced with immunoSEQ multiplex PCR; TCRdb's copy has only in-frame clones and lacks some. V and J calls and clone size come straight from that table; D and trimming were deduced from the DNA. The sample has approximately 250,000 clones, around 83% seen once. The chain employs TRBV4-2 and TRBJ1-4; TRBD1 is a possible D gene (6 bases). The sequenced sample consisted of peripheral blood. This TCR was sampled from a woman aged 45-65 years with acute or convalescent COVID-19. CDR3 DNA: TGTGCCAGCAGCCTCCAATTCGGACAGAGCAATGAAAAACTGTTTTTT. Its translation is CASSLQFGQSNEKLFF.